A single sample gave rise to the 3 T cell receptor beta chains below, sequenced in a study of cytotoxic CD8 clonotypes in ibrutinib-treated CLL. This table comes from immunoSEQ multiplex PCR, and its TCRdb copy is limited to in-frame clones, with some not included. The sample has approximately 90,000 clones, around 77% seen once; the top ten hold under 30%. The specimen was PBMCs, collected after 24 months of ibrutinib treatment. These receptors were taken from a human donor with chronic lymphocytic leukemia.

V is TRBV4-1 and J is TRBJ2-7, with TRBD1 identical over 8 bases. J gave up 1 base and V 2 bases, and 7 bases lay outside the gene matches. This CDR3 is 16 amino acids long. The germline V gene encodes CDR1 MGHRA and CDR2 YSYEKL. In DNA, the CDR3 is TGCGCCAGCAGCCAACCGGACAGGGTTAAGTCCTACGAGCAGTACTTC. Protein sequence: CASSQPDRVKSYEQYF.

The rearrangement joins TRBV25-1 to TRBJ2-7; 9 bases fit TRBD1. Germline CDR1 reads MGHDK; CDR2 reads SYGVNS. Trimming cost V 4 bases and J 6 bases; bases outside gene matches: 10. This CDR3 is 15 amino acids long. The CDR3: CASSVPGTGGSEQYF. Here the CDR3 DNA reads TGTGCCAGCAGTGTACCCGGTACAGGGGGCTCCGAGCAGTACTTC.

The table lists this clone with a few counts. The rearrangement links TRBV5-5 to TRBJ1-5; no clear D gene. The CDR3 totals 15 residues. The germline CDR1 and CDR2 sequences are SGHKS and YYEKEE (reference sequence). The V and J ends lost 0 bases and 4 bases respectively, with 11 bases between them. The CDR3 sequence: CASSLEGGWNQPQHF. DNA of the CDR3: TGTGCCAGCAGCTTGGAAGGAGGTTGGAATCAGCCCCAGCATTTT.